This passage covers 2 T cell receptor beta chains from one sample sequenced in a study of blood T cell repertoires in COVID-19 (dated by TCRdb to the early 2020s). Libraries were prepared through the immunoSEQ multiplex PCR assay. Here the immuneACCESS table is served through TCRdb, limited to in-frame sequences with V and J called. Missing clones are a known gap in these copies; in checked studies unresolved V genes cover under half, and the rest lacks a known reason. The sample table records about 210,000 clones; just over 90% of these occur just once. 1.2% of the sample is taken by the ten largest. Material: peripheral blood. Every receptor here comes from a young man with acute or convalescent COVID-19.

The chain combines TRBV28 with TRBJ1-1; D is perhaps TRBD1 (5 bases). Germline CDR1 and CDR2: MDHEN and SYDVKM. With 1 base removed from V and 1 base from J, the gap between germline ends came to 7 bases. This CDR3 spans 14 amino acids. CDR3 protein: CASSLFQGNTEAFF. The CDR3 bases are TGTGCCAGCAGTTTATTTCAGGGGAACACTGAAGCTTTCTTT.

This clone was seen just once. This chain links TRBV25-1 with TRBJ1-1; TRBD1 aligns across 8 bases. Per the germline V gene, CDR1 is MGHDK and CDR2 is SYGVNS. The ends lost 2 bases at V and 5 bases at J; junction bases unmatched: 4. CDR3 length: 14 amino acids. The CDR3 DNA reads TGTGCCAGCAGTGAAGACAGGGGCTGGACTGAAGCTTTCTTT. It is translated as CASSEDRGWTEAFF.